The rows below give T cell receptor beta chains drawn from one sample of a study of T cell repertoires in cytomegalovirus infection. From the reads, TCRdb called clonotypes with MiXCR, one entry per CDR3 protein. The sample carries a few hundred thousand distinct CDR3 sequences, approximately 14% recorded once. The sequenced material came from PBMCs. The receptor source for this set is a human donor in good health (CMV status not recorded). Some clones in this sample may be carry-over from other donors' samples. Both conserved end residues are part of each CDR3. D genes are given only for firm matches. Only some rows state a clone size, as once, few, many or a class for expanded clones.

d_call | clone_size | j_call | v_call | cdr3_nt | cdr3_aa
TRBD2 | . | TRBJ2-3 | TRBV7-8 | TGTGCCAGCAGCTTCGGGACTAGCGGGAAAGGGGATACGCAGTATTTT | CASSFGTSGKGDTQYF
. | many | TRBJ1-1 | TRBV29-1 | TGCAGCGCCCTGGGACAAAGGAACACTGAAGCTTTCTTT | CSALGQRNTEAFF
. | many | TRBJ1-2 | TRBV12-3/TRBV12-4 | TGTGCCAGCAGTTTACGAGGCCTGGGCTACACCTTC | CASSLRGLGYTF
TRBD2 | few | TRBJ2-1 | TRBV20-1 | TGCAGTGCGCCCGCGGTCACGGGACTAGCGTTAAATGAGCAGTTCTTC | CSAPAVTGLALNEQFF
. | many | TRBJ2-2 | TRBV29-1 | TGCAGCGTACTGACAGGCACCGGGGAGCTGTTTTTT | CSVLTGTGELFF
TRBD1 | . | TRBJ1-5 | TRBV20-1 | TGCAGTGCTAGTTTGGGGACAGATTATAGCAATCAGCCCCAGCATTTT | CSASLGTDYSNQPQHF
. | many | TRBJ1-3 | TRBV7-6 | TGTGCCAGCAGCCCCTTAGGACAGAGCTCTGGAAACACCATATATTTT | CASSPLGQSSGNTIYF
TRBD1 | . | TRBJ1-1 | TRBV7-9 | TGTGCCAGCAGCGGACAGGGGATTAGGAACACTGAAGCTTTCTTT | CASSGQGIRNTEAFF
. | . | TRBJ1-5 | TRBV7-3 | TGTGCCAGCAGCGCAAACAGGGATTCGCGCCAGCATTTT | CASSANRDSRQHF
TRBD2 | many | TRBJ2-5 | TRBV10-3 | TGTGCCATCAGTGCTACTGCTAGCGGGCAAGAGACCCAGTACTTC | CAISATASGQETQYF
. | many | TRBJ2-4 | TRBV28 | TGTGCCAGCAGTCAGCGTAGGGAGGCATGCATTCAGTACTTC | CASSQRREACIQYF
. | many | TRBJ2-5 | TRBV7-2 | TGTGCCAGCAGCTTGCAAGTGTCGGGAGAGACCCAGTACTTC | CASSLQVSGETQYF
. | many | TRBJ2-2 | TRBV28 | TGTGCCAGCAGTTTATCAAGGGGGGTCGGCACCGGGGAGCTGTTTTTT | CASSLSRGVGTGELFF
TRBD2 | . | TRBJ2-1 | TRBV2 | TGTGCCAGCAGAGGAACTAGCGGAAGATGGAGCTCCTACAATGAGCAGTTCTTC | CASRGTSGRWSSYNEQFF
TRBD1 | many | TRBJ2-7 | TRBV7-2 | TGTGCCAGCAGCTTGGAACAGGGGGGCTACGAGCAGTACTTC | CASSLEQGGYEQYF
TRBD2 | . | TRBJ2-5 | TRBV6-4 | TGTGCCAGCAGTGACAAGGCGGGAGGGCCCGAGACCCAGTACTTC | CASSDKAGGPETQYF
TRBD1 | few | TRBJ2-7 | TRBV3-1 | TGTGCCAGCAGCCAAGGCGGGACAGGGACCTACGAGCAGTACTTC | CASSQGGTGTYEQYF
. | few | TRBJ1-2 | TRBV25-1 | TGTGCCAGCAGGGGGTCGGACGGCTATGGCTACACCTTC | CASRGSDGYGYTF
. | . | TRBJ1-1 | TRBV9 | TGTGCCAGCAGCGTAGGACCAGGAGACATCATGAACACTGAAGCTTTCTTT | CASSVGPGDIMNTEAFF
. | . | TRBJ1-1 | TRBV7-9 | TGTGCCAGCAGTTCAAAGGGAGCGGGGCCGGCTTTCTTT | CASSSKGAGPAFF
. | many | TRBJ2-7 | TRBV12-3/TRBV12-4 | TGTGCCAGCAGTTTGGGGGGCTTCCTCTCCTACGAGCAGTACTTC | CASSLGGFLSYEQYF
TRBD2 | many | TRBJ2-1 | TRBV6-2/TRBV6-3 | TGTGCCAGCAGTTCCGGGACTAGGGGCAATGAGCAGTTCTTC | CASSSGTRGNEQFF
. | few | TRBJ2-7 | TRBV14 | TGTGCCAGCAGCCGAGGGGACGGCTCCTACGAGCAGTACTTC | CASSRGDGSYEQYF
. | many | TRBJ2-2 | TRBV2 | TGTGCCAGCAGTGAAGTTGGTTTGGGCACCGGGGAGCTGTTTTTT | CASSEVGLGTGELFF
. | once | TRBJ1-1 | TRBV6-6 | TGTGCCAGCAGCCACAATGGAGCCACTGAAGCTTTCTTT | CASSHNGATEAFF
. | . | TRBJ1-1 | TRBV20-1 | TGCAGTGCTACGGGAGGAACCAACACTGAAGCTTTCTTT | CSATGGTNTEAFF
. | many | TRBJ2-5 | TRBV10-3 | TGTGCCATCAGTGAATTAGGGGCCCTACAAGAGACCCAGTACTTC | CAISELGALQETQYF
TRBD2 | many | TRBJ2-1 | TRBV7-8 | TGTGCCAGCCTAATTAGCGGGAGCTCCTACAATGAGCAGTTCTTC | CASLISGSSYNEQFF
TRBD1 | . | TRBJ2-7 | TRBV7-6 | TGTGCCGGCAGCACTTGGGACAGGGGTCCCGAGCAGTACTTC | CAGSTWDRGPEQYF
TRBD1 | many | TRBJ2-5 | TRBV7-2 | TGTGCCAGCAGTCGACAGGGGGACGGGGCCCAGTACTTC | CASSRQGDGAQYF
. | many | TRBJ2-5 | TRBV12-3/TRBV12-4 | TGTGCCAGCAGGTCCGGGGCAGAGACCCAGTACTTC | CASRSGAETQYF
. | few | TRBJ1-2 | TRBV6-5 | TGTGCCAGCAGTTTGGTGGGGGCGAGCTACACCTTC | CASSLVGASYTF
. | few | TRBJ1-1 | TRBV20-1 | TGCAGTGCTTATATAAACCGCCTGGTTGGATCTGAAGCTTTCTTT | CSAYINRLVGSEAFF
. | . | TRBJ2-3 | TRBV29-1 | TGCAGCTTCGTGAGTAGCACAGATACGCAGTATTTT | CSFVSSTDTQYF
. | many | TRBJ2-5 | TRBV7-2 | TGTGCCAGCAGCTTTGGTTGGGGTATAGAGACCCAGTACTTC | CASSFGWGIETQYF
. | many | TRBJ1-1 | TRBV19 | TGTGCCAGTAGAACAAATGGGGGAACAGCTGAAGCTTTCTTT | CASRTNGGTAEAFF
TRBD1 | . | TRBJ1-5 | TRBV12-3/TRBV12-4 | TGTGCCAGCAGTTTAAGCCTCGGGACAGGGAGTCAGCCCCAGCATTTT | CASSLSLGTGSQPQHF
TRBD1 | few | TRBJ2-2 | TRBV19 | TGTGCCAGTAGCCCAGGGGGCACCGGGGAGCTGTTTTTT | CASSPGGTGELFF
TRBD1 | many | TRBJ2-6 | TRBV7-9 | TGTGCCAGCAGCTTATTAGCGTGGAGCAGGGGGTCGACTGGGGCCAACGTCCTGACTTTC | CASSLLAWSRGSTGANVLTF
. | few | TRBJ1-3 | TRBV6-1 | TGTGCCAGCAAGGCTGGGGGGGCGCTGGCTGGAAACACCATATATTTT | CASKAGGALAGNTIYF
. | many | TRBJ1-5 | TRBV4-1 | TGCGCCAGCAGCCAAGAAGGCAGAATCAGCAATCAGCCCCAGCATTTT | CASSQEGRISNQPQHF
TRBD2 | few | TRBJ2-3 | TRBV6-4 | TGTGCCAGCAGTGCGGCGGGAGGGAGCACAGATACGCAGTATTTT | CASSAAGGSTDTQYF
TRBD1 | many | TRBJ2-5 | TRBV6-1 | TGTGCCAGCAGTGTTTACAGGGGGTCGGAGACCCAGTACTTC | CASSVYRGSETQYF
TRBD1 | many | TRBJ1-1 | TRBV27 | TGTGCCAGCAGTTTAGAGACAGGGACTGAAGCTTTCTTT | CASSLETGTEAFF
TRBD1 | . | TRBJ2-1 | TRBV18 | TGTGCCAGCTCACCGGACAGGGGACCAGGGGTGCAGTTCTTC | CASSPDRGPGVQFF
TRBD1 | many | TRBJ1-1 | TRBV20-1 | TGCAGTGCTAGAGACGCGTTCAGGGGGTACACTGAAGCTTTCTTT | CSARDAFRGYTEAFF
. | . | TRBJ1-3 | TRBV29-1 | TGCAGCGTTTCGACTTCTGGAAACACCATATATTTT | CSVSTSGNTIYF
TRBD2 | few | TRBJ2-1 | TRBV29-1 | TGCAGCGTTGAGTTGTACGGGAGGGGAAGCTCCTACAATGAGCAGTTCTTC | CSVELYGRGSSYNEQFF
. | . | TRBJ2-7 | TRBV6-2/TRBV6-3 | TGTGCCAGCAGTTACTCAGGTAGCGGCGCCTACGAGCAGTACTTC | CASSYSGSGAYEQYF
. | many | TRBJ1-1 | TRBV29-1 | TGCAGCGTTGCTACAGGATTTGAAGCTTTCTTT | CSVATGFEAFF
TRBD1 | . | TRBJ2-5 | TRBV28 | TGTGCCAGCAGTCCGGGACAGGGGCGGGAGACCCAGTACTTC | CASSPGQGRETQYF
TRBD1 | many | TRBJ2-1 | TRBV15 | TGTGCCACCAGCAGGCGGGACAGGACGGGGAATGAGCAGTTCTTC | CATSRRDRTGNEQFF
TRBD2 | few | TRBJ2-3 | TRBV7-9 | TGTGCCAGCAGCTCCCCCAGCGGGGGTGATAGCACAGATACGCAGTATTTT | CASSSPSGGDSTDTQYF
TRBD1 | . | TRBJ2-7 | TRBV6-5 | TGTGCCAGCAGTTACTCGAGGGACAGGGGATCCTACGAGCAGTACTTC | CASSYSRDRGSYEQYF
. | few | TRBJ2-4 | TRBV9 | TGTGCCAGCAGCGTAGGCCCCTTTAACATTCAGTACTTC | CASSVGPFNIQYF
. | . | TRBJ1-2 | TRBV29-1 | TGCAGCGTTGACGAGACAGGAGGCTACACCTTC | CSVDETGGYTF
. | . | TRBJ1-2 | TRBV12-3/TRBV12-4 | TGTGCCAGCAGTTTGGGGTGGGGCTACACCTTC | CASSLGWGYTF
. | . | TRBJ2-7 | TRBV5-1 | TGCGCCAGCAGACGAGAGGTCACCTACGAGCAGTACTTC | CASRREVTYEQYF
. | few | TRBJ1-1 | TRBV5-6 | TGTGCCAGCAGCTTCGACTCGGATGAAGCTTTCTTT | CASSFDSDEAFF